A selection of T cell receptor beta chains follows, all from one sample in a study of blood T cell repertoires in COVID-19. TCRdb keeps only in-frame clones here, not all; method: immunoSEQ multiplex PCR. The table has roughly 48,000 clones, roughly 90% seen once; the top ten hold approximately 14%. Sample: peripheral blood. These receptors all stem from a human donor in a cohort sampled during active COVID-19. Both conserved end residues are part of each CDR3. A D gene is named only where the DNA matches it firmly. The size of a clone is reported for some rows only, either as once, few or many, or as a class for expanded clones.

CDR3 protein | CDR3 DNA | D gene | clone size | J gene | V gene
CASSPGIPPNYGYTF | TGCGCCAGCAGCCCTGGCATTCCCCCAAACTATGGCTACACCTTC | - | - | TRBJ1-2 | TRBV5-1
CASSYTPGQGTNEQFF | TGCGCCAGCAGTTATACTCCGGGACAGGGTACCAATGAGCAGTTCTTC | TRBD1 | - | TRBJ2-1 | TRBV5-1
CASSTGGRGSGNTIYF | TGTGCCAGCAGCACCGGCGGGCGGGGATCTGGAAACACCATATATTTT | - | once | TRBJ1-3 | TRBV7-9
CASSQGARSIVQYF | TGTGCCAGCAGCCAAGGCGCGCGCTCGATTGTTCAGTACTTC | - | few | TRBJ2-7 | TRBV14
CASSVGQYSNQPQHF | TGTGCCAGCAGCGTAGGACAGTATAGCAATCAGCCCCAGCATTTT | - | - | TRBJ1-5 | TRBV9
CASSPGQGTTNEKLFF | TGTGCCAGCAGCCCGGGACAGGGAACAACTAATGAAAAACTGTTTTTT | TRBD1 | - | TRBJ1-4 | TRBV7-9
CASSQESRDRATYEQYF | TGTGCCAGCAGCCAAGAGAGCAGGGACAGGGCGACCTACGAGCAGTACTTC | TRBD1 | - | TRBJ2-7 | TRBV3-1/TRBV3-2
CASSGGQGNTEAFF | TGTGCCAGCAGCGGTGGACAGGGGAACACTGAAGCTTTCTTT | TRBD1 | - | TRBJ1-1 | TRBV7-3
CASSIDGTGLEKLFF | TGTGCCAGTAGTATAGACGGGACAGGGCTTGAAAAACTGTTTTTT | TRBD1 | - | TRBJ1-4 | TRBV19
CASSMTGNEQYF | TGTGCCAGCAGCATGACAGGAAACGAGCAGTACTTC | - | once | TRBJ2-7 | TRBV7-3
CASSPSGTGYQPQHF | TGTGCCAGCAGTCCCTCCGGGACAGGGTATCAGCCCCAGCATTTT | TRBD1 | once | TRBJ1-5 | TRBV27
CASSLDSMNTEAFF | TGTGCCAGCAGCTTGGACAGCATGAACACTGAAGCTTTCTTT | - | - | TRBJ1-1 | TRBV7-2
CASSTTGYPNTEAFF | TGCGCCAGCAGCACGACAGGATACCCGAACACTGAAGCTTTCTTT | - | - | TRBJ1-1 | TRBV4-1
CASSLLGTAETEAFF | TGTGCCAGCAGTTTATTAGGGACTGCGGAGACTGAAGCTTTCTTT | - | - | TRBJ1-1 | TRBV27
CASSHYPGQYNEQFF | TGTGCCAGTAGTCACTACCCCGGACAGTACAATGAGCAGTTCTTC | - | - | TRBJ2-1 | TRBV19
CASSSEPGQGFYGYTF | TGTGCCAGCAGCTCTGAGCCGGGACAGGGCTTCTATGGCTACACCTTC | TRBD1 | - | TRBJ1-2 | TRBV7-6
CASSLTGGSPYEQYF | TGTGCCAGCAGCTTAACCGGAGGATCCCCCTACGAGCAGTACTTC | - | - | TRBJ2-7 | TRBV7-3
CSPVAGAFNEQFF | TGCAGCCCTGTAGCGGGTGCCTTCAATGAGCAGTTCTTC | TRBD2 | - | TRBJ2-1 | TRBV29-1
CASSPTSGGPAYEQYF | TGTGCCAGCAGCCCGACTAGCGGGGGGCCGGCCTACGAGCAGTACTTC | TRBD2 | - | TRBJ2-7 | TRBV3-1/TRBV3-2
CASSYSGGANEQFF | TGTGCCAGCAGTTACTCCGGGGGGGCGAATGAGCAGTTCTTC | TRBD2 | - | TRBJ2-1 | TRBV6-6
CASSSWQGKDTEAFF | TGTGCCAGCAGCTCATGGCAGGGAAAAGACACTGAAGCTTTCTTT | - | - | TRBJ1-1 | TRBV7-8
CASRSEIAQYF | TGTGCCAGCCGTTCGGAGATCGCGCAGTATTTT | - | once | TRBJ2-3 | TRBV12-3/TRBV12-4
CASSRQYEQYF | TGCGCCAGCAGCAGACAGTACGAGCAGTACTTC | - | few | TRBJ2-7 | TRBV5-1
CASSLGQGFHEYFTEAFF | TGTGCCAGCAGCCTGGGACAGGGTTTCCACGAATATTTCACTGAAGCTTTCTTT | TRBD1 | few | TRBJ1-1 | TRBV7-2
CASSPGQGAYQPQHF | TGTGCCAGCAGCCCGGGACAGGGGGCTTATCAGCCCCAGCATTTT | TRBD1 | few | TRBJ1-5 | TRBV6-5
CASSLGAGRGNTDTQYF | TGTGCCAGCAGCTTAGGGGCTGGGCGGGGAAACACAGATACGCAGTATTTT | - | - | TRBJ2-3 | TRBV7-9
CASSFTSGVASEQFF | TGTGCCAGTAGTTTCACTAGCGGGGTGGCAAGTGAGCAGTTCTTC | TRBD2 | - | TRBJ2-1 | TRBV19
CASSPYNQPQHF | TGTGCCAGCAGCCCCTACAATCAGCCCCAGCATTTT | - | once | TRBJ1-5 | TRBV7-2
CASSPDRFNQPQHF | TGTGCCAGTAGCCCGGACAGGTTCAATCAGCCCCAGCATTTT | TRBD1 | once | TRBJ1-5 | TRBV19
CASSPTGRLWEYGYTF | TGTGCCAGCAGCCCAACGGGGAGGTTATGGGAGTATGGCTACACCTTC | - | - | TRBJ1-2 | TRBV11-2
CASSLRGGLGTDTQYF | TGTGCCAGCAGCTTGCGGGGGGGCCTGGGCACAGATACGCAGTATTTT | TRBD2 | - | TRBJ2-3 | TRBV5-6
CASSLVGTGVVGELFF | TGTGCCAGCAGCTTAGTTGGGACAGGTGTTGTCGGGGAGCTGTTTTTT | TRBD1 | - | TRBJ2-2 | TRBV13
CASSPRDSNNEQFF | TGTGCCAGCAGCCCCCGGGACAGTAACAATGAGCAGTTCTTC | TRBD1 | - | TRBJ2-1 | TRBV7-9
CASSSSGGGRETQYF | TGTGCCAGCAGTTCTAGCGGGGGAGGCCGGGAGACCCAGTACTTC | TRBD2 | - | TRBJ2-5 | TRBV6-5
CASSPLETGGWYNEQFF | TGTGCCAGCTCACCACTTGAGACAGGGGGCTGGTACAATGAGCAGTTCTTC | TRBD1 | - | TRBJ2-1 | TRBV18
CASSLGYAGAGQPQHF | TGTGCCAGCAGCTTAGGATATGCAGGGGCAGGTCAGCCCCAGCATTTT | - | - | TRBJ1-5 | TRBV7-8
CSGGTGWDTEAFF | TGCAGCGGGGGGACAGGATGGGACACTGAAGCTTTCTTT | TRBD1 | - | TRBJ1-1 | TRBV29-1
CASKLQANTGELFF | TGTGCCAGCAAGTTGCAGGCTAACACCGGGGAGCTGTTTTTT | - | - | TRBJ2-2 | TRBV7-2
CASSKLSGGARNEQFF | TGTGCCAGTAGTAAACTAAGCGGGGGGGCCCGAAATGAGCAGTTCTTC | TRBD2 | - | TRBJ2-1 | TRBV19
CASSLQAQPQHF | TGTGCCAGCAGTTTACAGGCTCAGCCCCAGCATTTT | - | - | TRBJ1-5 | TRBV12-3/TRBV12-4
CAWSRGRILPLHF | TGTGCCTGGAGCAGGGGACGAATTCTACCCCTCCACTTT | - | once | TRBJ1-6 | TRBV30
CASSPPKIAGVRQPQHF | TGTGCCAGCTCACCACCTAAGATTGCAGGGGTGAGGCAGCCCCAGCATTTT | - | once | TRBJ1-5 | TRBV18
CASSSTGGGNTIYF | TGTGCCAGCAGCTCGACAGGTGGTGGAAACACCATATATTTT | - | - | TRBJ1-3 | TRBV7-9
CASRSRDF | TGTGCCAGCAGGTCGCGGGACTTC | - | few | TRBJ2-7 | TRBV7-9
CASSMTGNTGELFF | TGTGCCAGTAGTATGACTGGGAACACCGGGGAGCTGTTTTTT | - | - | TRBJ2-2 | TRBV19
CASSWNGQGGNEQFF | TGCGCCAGCAGCTGGAATGGACAGGGAGGCAATGAGCAGTTCTTC | TRBD1 | - | TRBJ2-1 | TRBV5-1
CASSALAGGNTDTQYF | TGTGCCAGCAGCGCATTAGCGGGGGGCAACACAGATACGCAGTATTTT | TRBD2 | once | TRBJ2-3 | TRBV11-2
CTTRTSGGTDTQYF | TGTACCACCCGGACTAGCGGGGGGACAGATACGCAGTATTTT | TRBD2 | - | TRBJ2-3 | TRBV6-5
CASSPSPTGGNTGELFF | TGTGCCAGCAGTCCATCCCCAACAGGGGGGAACACCGGGGAGCTGTTTTTT | TRBD1 | - | TRBJ2-2 | TRBV28
CASSSGQGGETQYF | TGTGCCAGCAGCTCGGGACAGGGGGGAGAGACCCAGTACTTC | TRBD1 | - | TRBJ2-5 | TRBV11-3
CASSPGASNGYTF | TGTGCCAGCTCACCAGGGGCGAGTAATGGCTACACCTTC | - | - | TRBJ1-2 | TRBV18
CASSYSGLIWDTEAFF | TGTGCCAGCAGTTACTCGGGCCTCATCTGGGACACTGAAGCTTTCTTT | - | - | TRBJ1-1 | TRBV6-5
CASSRTSGPQGTQYF | TGTGCCAGCAGCAGAACTAGCGGGCCGCAGGGGACCCAGTACTTC | TRBD2 | few | TRBJ2-5 | TRBV7-3
CASGGGGGGYTF | TGTGCTAGTGGTGGGGGCGGGGGCGGCTACACCTTC | - | - | TRBJ1-2 | TRBV12-5
CASSLASGQPQHF | TGTGCCAGCAGCTTAGCATCGGGTCAGCCCCAGCATTTT | - | - | TRBJ1-5 | TRBV7-2
CASSLDGTVRGTQYF | TGTGCCAGCAGCTTGGATGGGACCGTCCGGGGGACGCAGTATTTT | - | - | TRBJ2-3 | TRBV5-4
CASSPEMGGTDTQYF | TGCGCCAGCAGCCCGGAAATGGGGGGGACAGATACGCAGTATTTT | TRBD2 | - | TRBJ2-3 | TRBV5-1
CASSPPGQGVGSGYTF | TGTGCCAGCAGTCCGCCGGGACAGGGCGTGGGAAGTGGCTACACCTTC | TRBD1 | - | TRBJ1-2 | TRBV27
CASSPLGGEQYF | TGTGCCAGCAGCCCCCTGGGGGGCGAGCAGTACTTC | - | - | TRBJ2-7 | TRBV9